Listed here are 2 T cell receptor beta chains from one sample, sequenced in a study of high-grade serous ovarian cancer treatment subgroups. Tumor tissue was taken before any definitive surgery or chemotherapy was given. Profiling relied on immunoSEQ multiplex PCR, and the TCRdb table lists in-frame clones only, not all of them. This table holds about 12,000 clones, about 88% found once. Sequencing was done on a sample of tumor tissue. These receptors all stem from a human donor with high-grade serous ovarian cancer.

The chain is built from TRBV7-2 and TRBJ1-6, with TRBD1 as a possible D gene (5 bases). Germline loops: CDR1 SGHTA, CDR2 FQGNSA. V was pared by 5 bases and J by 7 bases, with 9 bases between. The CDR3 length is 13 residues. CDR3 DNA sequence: TGTGCCAGCAGCGAGCAGGGAAATTCACCCCTCCACTTT. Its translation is CASSEQGNSPLHF.

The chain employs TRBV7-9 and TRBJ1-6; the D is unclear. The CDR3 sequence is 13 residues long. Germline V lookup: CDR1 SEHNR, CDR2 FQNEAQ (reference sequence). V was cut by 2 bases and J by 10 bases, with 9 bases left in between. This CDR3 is CASSLIGVSPLHF. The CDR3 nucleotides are TGTGCCAGCAGCTTAATAGGCGTGTCACCCCTCCACTTT.